This T cell receptor beta chain derives from a study of T-cell reconstitution after alpha-beta-depleted transplantation in children. Study-level points and caveats: Reportedly, alpha-beta T cells present about two months post-transplant originated from several hundred expanded clones of graft origin. The main origin of T-cell counts and diversity one year after transplant was newly produced T cells.

Preparation of the TCRbeta library used unique molecular identifiers. TCRdb ran MiXCR on the PCR reads and lists one entry per CDR3 protein. The top ten hold roughly 5% of the sample, which has hundreds of thousands of distinct CDR3 sequences, 16% seen once. A note on this clonotype: Its specificity is unknown.

The CDR3 runs 13 residues. J gave up 8 bases and V 6 bases, and 6 bases lay outside the gene matches. Per germline, CDR1 MGHDK and CDR2 SYGVNS. This chain joins TRBV25-1 and TRBJ1-2; TRBD1 matches 10 bases. The input for sequencing was PBMCs, mostly from graft donor cells, taken 360 days after TCRalphabeta/CD19-depleted stem cell transplant. This TCR was recovered from a male patient between 5 and 17 years old who had a stem cell transplant for acute lymphoblastic leukemia, so the T cells may come from the graft donor. The CDR3 loop is CASSPGTGDGYTF. CDR3 coding DNA: TGTGCCAGCAGCCCCGGGACAGGGGACGGCTACACCTTC.